This paragraph covers one T cell receptor (beta chain) sequence. What it binds is unknown. Per germline, CDR1 ENHRY and CDR2 SYGVKD. The V end was cut by 5 bases, the J end by 7 bases, with 11 bases between. The CDR3 runs to 12 residues. Each patient gave between 1 and 8 samples of peripheral blood mononuclear cells, which were collected pretreatment and during treatment. This sample was taken from a study of PD-L1 blockade in urothelial cancer. Study information: Patients had received 0 to 3 prior chemotherapy regimens.

Study outcomes and limitations: Tumor-associated blood clones were expanded more by durable-benefit patients at 3 weeks. Below-median TCR clonality that was measured in pretreatment blood predicted better survival.

This table comes from immunoSEQ multiplex PCR, and its TCRdb copy is limited to in-frame clones, with some not included. The sample contains tens of thousands of clones, around 90% of which appear only once. The sequence derives from a woman in her seventies with urothelial cancer. The chain uses TRBV10-3 and TRBJ1-2; no definite D call. The input for sequencing was PBMCs, taken around atezolizumab (anti-PD-L1) treatment. CDR3 amino acids: CAISSEGAGYTF. The CDR3 bases are TGTGCCATCAGTTCCGAGGGAGCTGGCTACACCTTC.